This T cell receptor (beta chain) stems from a study of T cell responses to AZD1222 COVID-19 vaccine. General study points: Repertoire sampling happened only post peak T cell response. Spike regions recognized by vaccine-associated CD4 TCRs spanned the protein, led by 160-218 and 743-854.

Libraries were prepared by immunoSEQ multiplex PCR; TCRdb keeps only in-frame clonotypes and omits some of them. The sample records some 80,000 clones, just over 90% being singletons. Of note for this clone: As yet, its antigen is unknown.

Germline values: CDR1 MGHRA, CDR2 YSYEKL. The V and J ends lost 5 bases and 3 bases respectively, with 9 bases between them. This CDR3 contains 13 residues. The sample consisted of peripheral blood, taken 28 days after the second AZD1222 dose. This sequence originates from an adult who received the AZD1222 COVID-19 vaccine. V is TRBV4-1 and J is TRBJ2-3; D not certain. This CDR3 is CASSSPPTDTQYF. CDR3 sequence (DNA): TGCGCCAGCAGCTCGCCTCCGACAGATACGCAGTATTTT.